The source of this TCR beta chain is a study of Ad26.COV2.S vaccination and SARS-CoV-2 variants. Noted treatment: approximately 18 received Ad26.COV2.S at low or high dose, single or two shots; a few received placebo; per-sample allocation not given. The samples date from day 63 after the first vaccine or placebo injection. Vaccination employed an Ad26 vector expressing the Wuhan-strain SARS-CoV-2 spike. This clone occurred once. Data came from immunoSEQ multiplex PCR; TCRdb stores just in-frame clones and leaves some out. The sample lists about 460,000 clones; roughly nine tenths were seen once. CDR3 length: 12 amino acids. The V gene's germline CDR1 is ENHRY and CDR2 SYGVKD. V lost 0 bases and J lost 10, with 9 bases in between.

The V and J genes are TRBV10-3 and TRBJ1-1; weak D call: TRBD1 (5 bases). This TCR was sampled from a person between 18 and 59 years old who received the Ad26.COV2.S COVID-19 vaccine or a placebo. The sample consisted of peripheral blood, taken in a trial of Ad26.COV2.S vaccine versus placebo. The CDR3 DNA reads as TGTGCCATCAGTGAGTCGGGGCGAGGAGCTTTCTTT. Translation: CAISESGRGAFF.